Listed here are 4 T cell receptor beta chains from one sample, sequenced in a study of blood T cells in healthy people across ages. PCR was performed a second time for about 7 to 11 cycles using a sample-barcoded 5' primer and a J-beta primer mix. MiXCR was run by TCRdb on the 5' RACE reads, yielding one entry per CDR3 protein. This sample carries 650,000 to 950,000 distinct CDR3 sequences, 40% to 50% of them seen once, and the ten largest clones take about 21%. Sample: blood. Receptor source: a man between 60 and 70 years old in good health.

This clonotype appeared a single time. This sequence joins TRBV5-1 and TRBJ2-3, with 7 bases lining up with TRBD2. The trim removed 0 bases at V and 9 bases at J, leaving 10 bases unmatched. CDR3 length: 15 amino acids. Germline V gene lookup returns CDR1 SGHRS and CDR2 YFSETQ. DNA for the CDR3: TGCGCCAGCAGCTTGGTAGACGGGCGGGGGATGACGCAGTATTTT. As protein: CASSLVDGRGMTQYF. Supplemented by reference TRBV5-1 and TRBJ2-3, the full variable domain reads KAGVTQTPRYLIKTRGQQVTLSCSPISGHRSVSWYQQTPGQGLQFLFEYFSETQRNKGNFPGRFSGRQFSNSRSEMNVSTLELGDSALYLCASSLVDGRGMTQYFGPGTRLTVL.

The chain uses TRBV19 and TRBJ2-7; D is unclear. CDR1 LNHDA and CDR2 SQIVND come from the germline V gene (reference sequence). Trimming removed 4 bases at V and 6 bases at J, with 13 bases between. CDR3 length: 13 amino acids. The CDR3 DNA follows: TGTGCCAGTAGTAGGGGTCCCTTCGGCGAGCAGTACTTC. It is translated as CASSRGPFGEQYF.

Worth noting for this clonotype: A much larger clone sits a single nucleotide away, making a read error possible. CDR3 DNA: TGCAGTGCTAGAGATCCCTCGCGCTCGCAGGGTGAGCGGTTCTTC. As protein: CSARDPSRSQGERFF. V and J are TRBV20-1 and TRBJ2-1; tentatively, D is TRBD1 (5 bases). This CDR3 comprises 15 residues. Germline V gives CDR1 DFQATT, CDR2 SNEGSKA (reference sequence).

The gene calls are TRBV7-2 and TRBJ1-1; D is undetermined. There are 15 residues in the CDR3. Germline CDR1 and CDR2: SGHTA and FQGNSA. V dropped 5 bases and J dropped 5 bases, with 18 bases sitting between them. The CDR3 reads CASSPNRPGVTEAFF. The CDR3 DNA is TGTGCCAGCAGCCCCAACCGCCCCGGGGTTACTGAAGCTTTCTTT.